The rows below give T cell receptor beta chains drawn from one sample of a study of preoperative IRX-2 immunotherapy in early breast cancer. The data were produced by immunoSEQ multiplex PCR, yet TCRdb's version contains in-frame clones alone and is incomplete. The sample carries about 3,400 clones, 71% recorded once. The specimen was tumor tissue, collected after IRX-2 immunotherapy. These receptors all stem from a human donor with breast cancer. CDR3s include the opening cysteine and the closing phenylalanine or tryptophan. A D gene is named only where the DNA matches it firmly. Not all rows give a size; the values are once, few, many and, for expanded clones, a class.

v_call,j_call,clone_size,d_call,cdr3_aa,cdr3_nt
TRBV12-5,TRBJ1-5,.,.,CASGLVTGTNQPQHF,TGTGCTAGTGGTTTGGTAACAGGGACCAATCAGCCCCAGCATTTT
TRBV19,TRBJ1-1,.,.,CASRVSRGSQTNTEAFF,TGTGCCAGTAGGGTTAGTAGGGGCAGCCAAACGAACACTGAAGCTTTCTTT
TRBV6-8,TRBJ1-1,.,.,CASSDQGNTEAFF,TGTGCCAGCAGTGACCAGGGGAACACTGAAGCTTTCTTT
TRBV6-8,TRBJ2-2,.,.,CASSSGTNTGELFF,TGTGCCAGCAGTTCCGGCACGAACACCGGGGAGCTGTTTTTT
TRBV30,TRBJ2-6,.,.,CAWSETSGANVLTF,TGTGCCTGGAGTGAAACGTCTGGGGCCAACGTCCTGACTTTC
TRBV5-1,TRBJ2-5,.,TRBD2,CASSRVGTSGTSPGETQYF,TGCGCCAGCAGCCGAGTGGGGACTAGCGGGACCTCCCCGGGAGAGACCCAGTACTTC
TRBV19,TRBJ1-5,.,.,CASSRTDLENQPQHF,TGTGCCAGTAGTAGAACAGACCTGGAAAATCAGCCCCAGCATTTT
TRBV19,TRBJ1-2,.,.,CASSMGLNYGYTF,TGTGCCAGTAGTATGGGCCTTAACTATGGCTACACCTTC
TRBV19,TRBJ2-3,.,.,CASSIEGTDTQYF,TGTGCCAGTAGTATAGAGGGCACAGATACGCAGTATTTT
TRBV15,TRBJ2-7,.,TRBD2,CATSDDLAGGLQEQYF,TGTGCCACCAGCGACGATCTAGCGGGGGGGCTCCAGGAGCAGTACTTC
TRBV12-5,TRBJ1-5,.,.,CASGLSRTQPQHF,TGTGCTAGTGGTTTGTCGAGGACTCAGCCCCAGCATTTT
TRBV28,TRBJ1-5,medium-sized,TRBD1,CASSLFGQGVDQPQHF,TGTGCCAGCAGTTTATTCGGACAGGGGGTCGATCAGCCCCAGCATTTT
TRBV11-3,TRBJ1-1,.,TRBD1,CASSLDRGTDVAFF,TGTGCCAGCAGCTTAGATCGGGGGACAGACGTTGCTTTCTTT
TRBV23-1,TRBJ1-1,.,TRBD1,CASSLLRQGMNTEAFF,TGCGCCAGCAGCTTGCTGCGACAGGGGATGAACACTGAAGCTTTCTTT
TRBV11-3,TRBJ2-7,.,.,CASSSGRDTGSYEQYF,TGTGCCAGCAGCTCCGGCCGGGACACGGGCTCCTACGAGCAGTACTTC
TRBV7-2,TRBJ2-7,.,.,CASSFGYSYEQYF,TGTGCCAGCAGCTTCGGCTATTCCTACGAGCAGTACTTC
TRBV18,TRBJ1-5,.,TRBD1,CASSKTGGAGNQPQHF,TGTGCCAGCTCTAAGACAGGGGGCGCGGGCAATCAGCCCCAGCATTTT
TRBV10-3,TRBJ2-7,once,TRBD1,CAISESVQGSPYEQYF,TGTGCCATCAGTGAGTCGGTACAGGGGAGCCCCTACGAGCAGTACTTC
TRBV11-3,TRBJ1-1,.,.,CASSLPAATNTEAFF,TGTGCCAGCAGCTTGCCGGCAGCAACGAACACTGAAGCTTTCTTT
TRBV11-3,TRBJ2-3,.,TRBD2,CASSLDYASGATTDTQYF,TGTGCCAGCAGCTTAGATTACGCTAGCGGGGCGACCACAGATACGCAGTATTTT
TRBV19,TRBJ1-2,.,.,CASSMRGSNYGYTF,TGTGCCAGTAGTATGAGGGGGAGTAACTATGGCTACACCTTC
TRBV7-5,TRBJ2-5,.,.,CASSYGVRFQETQYF,TGTGCCAGCAGCTATGGGGTCCGGTTCCAAGAGACCCAGTACTTC
TRBV28,TRBJ1-1,.,.,CASGPLKFGQNTEAFF,TGTGCCAGCGGCCCTTTAAAGTTTGGACAAAACACTGAAGCTTTCTTT
TRBV1,TRBJ1-2,.,.,CASSPTAGGAGYGYTF,TGCGCCAGCAGCCCAACCGCAGGGGGCGCAGGGTATGGCTACACCTTC
TRBV10-1,TRBJ2-2,.,TRBD1,CASSEDRVTGELFF,TGCGCCAGCAGTGAAGACAGGGTTACCGGGGAGCTGTTTTTT
TRBV19,TRBJ2-5,few,.,CASDSVGAGRVETQYF,TGTGCCAGCGATTCCGTGGGTGCAGGGAGAGTGGAGACCCAGTACTTC
TRBV29-1,TRBJ2-6,.,.,CSAQEGFGANVLTF,TGCAGCGCCCAGGAGGGGTTTGGGGCCAACGTCCTGACTTTC
TRBV30,TRBJ1-2,.,.,CAWTKYAVSGYTF,TGTGCCTGGACTAAATACGCTGTGAGTGGCTACACCTTC
TRBV6-8,TRBJ1-1,.,.,CASSSPGVREAFF,TGTGCCAGCAGCTCCCCGGGAGTTCGGGAAGCTTTCTTT
TRBV14,TRBJ2-7,.,.,CASSRSGYEQYF,TGTGCCAGCAGCCGATCCGGTTACGAGCAGTACTTC
TRBV6-8,TRBJ1-1,.,.,CAISTQKNTEAFF,TGTGCCATCAGTACACAGAAGAACACTGAAGCTTTCTTT
TRBV6-8,TRBJ1-4,.,TRBD1,CASTLTRDRELFF,TGTGCCAGCACCCTAACGAGGGACAGGGAACTGTTTTTT
TRBV7-6,TRBJ1-5,.,TRBD1,CASSRQGNNQPQHF,TGTGCCAGCAGCAGACAGGGGAACAATCAGCCCCAGCATTTT
TRBV2,TRBJ1-1,.,.,CASSVGSGIPGAFF,TGTGCCAGCAGTGTAGGCTCCGGCATACCCGGGGCTTTCTTT
TRBV19,TRBJ1-1,.,.,CASSTRGVRDQNTEAFF,TGTGCCAGTAGTACTCGAGGGGTCAGGGATCAGAACACTGAAGCTTTCTTT
TRBV11-3,TRBJ2-2,.,.,CASSQAVEITGELFF,TGTGCCAGCAGCCAAGCCGTAGAAATCACCGGGGAGCTGTTTTTT
TRBV6-4,TRBJ2-3,once,.,CASRVGGTDTQYF,TGTGCCAGCCGCGTGGGGGGCACAGATACGCAGTATTTT
TRBV10-3,TRBJ1-1,large,.,CAISESRTNTEAFF,TGTGCCATCAGTGAGTCCCGGACGAACACTGAAGCTTTCTTT